The next 8 T cell receptor beta chains were all read from a single sample in a study of cytomegalovirus exposure and HLA in healthy donors. The PCR used 60 Vbeta and 13 Jbeta primers. Only in-frame clones appear in the TCRdb table, and some are missing; sequencing was by immunoSEQ multiplex PCR. The table includes around 170,000 clones, roughly four fifths detected once. Sequencing was performed on PBMCs. These receptors were taken from a man aged 35 to 55 in good health and CMV-seronegative.

The chain combines TRBV28 with TRBJ1-4; D not certain. V was trimmed by 5 bases and J by 0 bases, leaving 10 bases between them. This CDR3 region has 15 residues. Germline-derived CDR1 and CDR2 are MDHEN and SYDVKM. The CDR3 loop reads CASSPPGATNEKLFF. The CDR3 coding sequence is TGTGCCAGCAGTCCCCCCGGGGCAACTAATGAAAAACTGTTTTTT.

This chain links TRBV5-1 with TRBJ2-7, with a tentative D call TRBD2 (6 bases). V was clipped by 4 bases and J by 1 base, with 12 bases between them. Per germline, CDR1 SGHRS and CDR2 YFSETQ. The CDR3 is made up of 14 amino acids. CDR3 amino acids: CASSPGTESYEQYF. DNA of the CDR3: TGCGCCAGCAGCCCCGGGACTGAGTCCTACGAGCAGTACTTC. Supplemented by reference TRBV5-1 and TRBJ2-7, the full variable domain reads KAGVTQTPRYLIKTRGQQVTLSCSPISGHRSVSWYQQTPGQGLQFLFEYFSETQRNKGNFPGRFSGRQFSNSRSEMNVSTLELGDSALYLCASSPGTESYEQYFGPGTRLTVT.

The J gene is TRBJ2-5, the V gene TRBV9; 9 nucleotides align to TRBD2. The CDR3 contains 15 residues. V trimming: 3 bases; J trimming: 3 bases; junction bases outside the gene matches: 6. The germline V gene has CDR1 SGDLS and CDR2 YYNGEE. CDR3 DNA: TGTGCCAGCAGCGACGGGACTAGCAATAAAGAGACCCAGTACTTC. Its translation is CASSDGTSNKETQYF.

This clone was observed once. The chain joins TRBV7-2 to TRBJ2-2; no definite D call. V lost 6 bases and J 3 bases, leaving 11 bases between the germline ends. The CDR3 spans 14 residues. From germline, CDR1 is SGHTA and CDR2 FQGNSA. The CDR3 region is CASRTFSDTGELFF. Here the CDR3 DNA reads TGTGCCAGCAGAACGTTCAGCGACACCGGGGAGCTGTTTTTT.

In its sample, this clone was seen a few times. This rearrangement joins TRBV4-2 to TRBJ2-1, with TRBD2 as a possible D gene (5 bases). Germline CDR1 LGHNA, CDR2 YNFKEQ. V was cut by 2 bases and J by 0 bases, with 14 bases left in between. The CDR3 consists of 17 residues. The CDR3, as DNA: TGTGCCAGCAGCCAACATTTAGCGCGAGACTCCTACAATGAGCAGTTCTTC. Protein: CASSQHLARDSYNEQFF.

The V and J genes are TRBV9 and TRBJ2-3; 8 bases line up with TRBD2. Trimming removed 0 bases from V and 1 base from J; junction bases left unmatched: 4. Germline CDR1 SGDLS, CDR2 YYNGEE. The CDR3 runs 16 residues. The CDR3 reads CASSVEPAGGTDTQYF. CDR3 DNA: TGTGCCAGCAGCGTAGAACCAGCGGGAGGCACAGATACGCAGTATTTT.

This chain links TRBV4-1 with TRBJ2-1; possibly TRBD2 for D (5 bases). Looked up from germline, CDR1 is MGHRA and CDR2 is YSYEKL. V gave up 6 bases and J gave up 10 bases, with 13 bases separating them. The CDR3 contains 12 residues. Here the CDR3 reads CASRASLREQFF. In DNA, the CDR3 is TGCGCCAGCAGGGCTAGCTTAAGGGAGCAGTTCTTC.

The chain uses TRBV11-2 and TRBJ2-7; 8 bases agree with TRBD1. Germline V CDR1 and CDR2: SGHAT, FQNNGV. This CDR3 has 15 amino acids. V lost 3 bases and J lost 0; bases outside the gene matches: 4. The CDR3 reads CASSLRTGPSYEQYF. DNA for the CDR3: TGTGCCAGCAGCTTGAGGACAGGGCCCTCCTACGAGCAGTACTTC.